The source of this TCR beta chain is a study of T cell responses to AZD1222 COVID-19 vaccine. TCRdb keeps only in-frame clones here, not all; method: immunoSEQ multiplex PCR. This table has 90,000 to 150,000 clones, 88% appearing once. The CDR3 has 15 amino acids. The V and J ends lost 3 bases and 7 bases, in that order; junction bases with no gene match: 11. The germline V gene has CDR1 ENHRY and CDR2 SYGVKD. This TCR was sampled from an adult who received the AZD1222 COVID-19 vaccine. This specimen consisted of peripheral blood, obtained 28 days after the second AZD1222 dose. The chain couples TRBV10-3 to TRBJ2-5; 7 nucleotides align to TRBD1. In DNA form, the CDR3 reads TGTGCCATCAGTGACCCCGGGACAGTTCCAAGGACCCAGTACTTC. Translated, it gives CAISDPGTVPRTQYF.